This TCR beta chain is from a study of T cell repertoires in cytomegalovirus infection. Study as a whole: Signatures in public TCR beta sequences pointed to both CMV infection and matching HLA type. Study observations and caveats: Using cumulative public TCR beta family frequency, the authors identified those who carried CMV together with the relevant HLA. Ex vivo responses were dominated by HLA-C-restricted CMV-specific TCR beta clonotypes.

This clonotype was seen only a few times. Antigen: not known. TCRdb re-analysed the reads in MiXCR, keeping a single row per CDR3 protein. The table shows about 360,000 distinct CDR3 sequences, with 15% to 20% occurring only once. Looked up from germline, CDR1 is SGHTA and CDR2 is FQGNSA. Between the trimmed V and J ends, which lost 4 bases and 2 bases, there was a span of 6 bases. There are 13 residues in the CDR3. This chain links TRBV7-2 with TRBJ2-4; D gene unclear. The sequenced sample consisted of PBMCs. The TCR was taken from a human donor in good health (CMV status not recorded). Some clones in this sample may be carry-over from other donors' samples. The CDR3: CASSSSPKNIQYF. The CDR3 DNA is TGTGCCAGCAGCTCCTCACCCAAAAACATTCAGTACTTC.